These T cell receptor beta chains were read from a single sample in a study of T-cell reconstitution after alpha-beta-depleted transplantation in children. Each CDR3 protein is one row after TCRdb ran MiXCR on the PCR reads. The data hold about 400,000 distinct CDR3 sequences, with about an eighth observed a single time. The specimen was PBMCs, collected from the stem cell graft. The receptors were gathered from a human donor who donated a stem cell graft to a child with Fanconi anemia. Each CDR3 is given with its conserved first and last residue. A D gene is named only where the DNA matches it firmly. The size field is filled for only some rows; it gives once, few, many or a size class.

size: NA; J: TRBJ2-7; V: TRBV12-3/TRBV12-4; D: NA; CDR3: CASSRADGSYEQNF; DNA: TGTGCCAGCAGCCGAGCGGACGGTTCCTACGAGCAGAACTTC
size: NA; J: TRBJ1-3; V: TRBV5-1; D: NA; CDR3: CASSLDGPSGGNTIYF; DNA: TGCGCCAGCAGCTTGGATGGGCCCTCGGGAGGAAACACCATATATTTT
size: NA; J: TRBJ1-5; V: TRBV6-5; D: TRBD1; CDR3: CASRTGGQPQHF; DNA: TGTGCCAGCAGAACAGGGGGGCAGCCCCAGCATTTT
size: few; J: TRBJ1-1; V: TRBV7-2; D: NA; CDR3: CASSHSPGLKGTEAFF; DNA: TGTGCCAGCAGCCATTCGCCAGGGTTAAAGGGAACTGAAGCTTTCTTT
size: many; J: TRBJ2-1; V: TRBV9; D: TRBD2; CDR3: CASSVGLAGVNDNEQFF; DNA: TGTGCCAGCAGCGTAGGACTAGCGGGGGTTAATGACAATGAGCAGTTCTTC
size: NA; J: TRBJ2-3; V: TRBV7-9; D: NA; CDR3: CASSPWGAVTDTQYF; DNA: TGTGCCAGCAGCCCCTGGGGGGCCGTCACAGATACGCAGTATTTT
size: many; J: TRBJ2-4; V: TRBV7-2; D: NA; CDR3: CASSRTERAKNIQYF; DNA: TGTGCCAGCAGCCGGACAGAGAGGGCCAAAAACATTCAGTACTTC
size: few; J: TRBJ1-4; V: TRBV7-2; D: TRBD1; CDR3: CASSAYRGLNEKLFF; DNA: TGTGCCAGCAGCGCATACAGGGGACTTAATGAAAAACTGTTTTTT
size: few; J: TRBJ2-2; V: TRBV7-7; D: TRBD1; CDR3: CASSPSQGAGGELFF; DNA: TGTGCTAGCAGCCCTTCTCAGGGGGCTGGCGGGGAGCTGTTTTTT
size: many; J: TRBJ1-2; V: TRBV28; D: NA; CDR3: CASSLNRVRGDYGYTF; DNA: TGTGCCAGCAGCTTAAACAGGGTTCGAGGTGACTATGGCTACACCTTC
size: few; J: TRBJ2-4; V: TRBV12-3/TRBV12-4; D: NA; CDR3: CASSSPREAAKNIQYF; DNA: TGTGCCAGCAGCTCCCCCAGGGAGGCGGCCAAAAACATTCAGTACTTC
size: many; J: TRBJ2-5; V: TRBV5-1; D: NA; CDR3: CASHRGTGGYSYQETQYF; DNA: TGCGCCAGCCATCGTGGGACCGGAGGATATTCGTACCAAGAGACCCAGTACTTC
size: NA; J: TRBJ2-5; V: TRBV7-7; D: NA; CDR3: CASSPGARETQYF; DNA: TGTGCCAGCAGCCCGGGGGCGAGGGAGACCCAGTACTTC
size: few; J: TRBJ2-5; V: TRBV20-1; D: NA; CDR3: CSARDRAGSETQYF; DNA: TGCAGTGCTAGAGATCGAGCAGGTTCCGAGACCCAGTACTTC
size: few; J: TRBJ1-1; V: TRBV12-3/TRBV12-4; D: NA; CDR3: CASSLVQHNTEAFF; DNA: TGTGCCAGCAGTTTAGTCCAGCATAACACTGAAGCTTTCTTT
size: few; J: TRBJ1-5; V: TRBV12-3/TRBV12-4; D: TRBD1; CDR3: CASSKSPGGVDQPQHF; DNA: TGTGCCAGCAGCAAAAGCCCAGGGGGCGTTGATCAGCCCCAGCATTTT
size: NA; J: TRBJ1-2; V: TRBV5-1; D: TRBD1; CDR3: CASSLGQGGAYGYTF; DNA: TGCGCCAGCAGCTTGGGGCAGGGGGGCGCCTATGGCTACACCTTC
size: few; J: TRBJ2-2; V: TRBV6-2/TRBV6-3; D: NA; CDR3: CASSYIGLGRGELFF; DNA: TGTGCCAGCAGTTACATAGGACTTGGTCGCGGGGAGCTGTTTTTT
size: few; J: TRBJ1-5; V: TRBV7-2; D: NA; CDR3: CASSPGTKQPQHF; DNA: TGTGCCAGCAGCCCAGGGACAAAACAGCCCCAGCATTTT
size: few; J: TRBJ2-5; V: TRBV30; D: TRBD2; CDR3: CAWSDHVAGGQETQYF; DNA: TGTGCCTGGAGCGACCACGTAGCGGGGGGGCAAGAGACCCAGTACTTC
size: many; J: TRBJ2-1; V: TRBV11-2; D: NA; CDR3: CASSLNEGNPYNEQFF; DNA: TGTGCCAGCAGCTTAAACGAGGGGAATCCCTACAATGAGCAGTTCTTC
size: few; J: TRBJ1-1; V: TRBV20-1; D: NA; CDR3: CSASRLGYGTEAFF; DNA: TGCAGTGCTAGTAGGTTGGGTTATGGCACTGAAGCTTTCTTT
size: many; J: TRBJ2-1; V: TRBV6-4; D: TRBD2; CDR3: CASSPASGGLYNEQFF; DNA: TGTGCCAGCAGCCCTGCTAGCGGGGGTCTATACAATGAGCAGTTCTTC
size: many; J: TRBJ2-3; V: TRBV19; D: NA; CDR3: CASSIGSVGRQGDTQYF; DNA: TGTGCCAGTAGTATAGGCTCCGTCGGCAGGCAGGGAGATACGCAGTATTTT
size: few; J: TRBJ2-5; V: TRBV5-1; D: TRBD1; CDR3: CASSLEGQGREETQYF; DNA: TGCGCCAGCAGCTTGGAAGGACAGGGTCGTGAAGAGACCCAGTACTTC
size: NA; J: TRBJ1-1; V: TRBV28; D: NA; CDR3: CASSPGGTPRAFF; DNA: TGTGCCAGCAGTCCCGGCGGGACTCCTAGGGCTTTCTTT
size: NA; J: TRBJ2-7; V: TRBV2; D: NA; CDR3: CASSEGGAQYF; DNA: TGTGCCAGCAGTGAAGGGGGGGCGCAGTACTTC
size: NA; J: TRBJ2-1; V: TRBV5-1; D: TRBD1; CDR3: CASSLQGTGGNEQFF; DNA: TGCGCCAGCAGCTTGCAAGGGACAGGGGGCAATGAGCAGTTCTTC
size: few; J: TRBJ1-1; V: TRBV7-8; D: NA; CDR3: CASSLSELNTEAFF; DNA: TGTGCCAGCAGCTTAAGCGAGCTGAACACTGAAGCTTTCTTT
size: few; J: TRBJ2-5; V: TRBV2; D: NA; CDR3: CASTEGRKETQYF; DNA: TGTGCCAGCACCGAAGGGCGGAAAGAGACCCAGTACTTC
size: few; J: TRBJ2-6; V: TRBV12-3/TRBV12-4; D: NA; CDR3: CASSRRASGANVLTF; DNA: TGTGCCAGCAGCCGCAGGGCCTCTGGGGCCAACGTCCTGACTTTC
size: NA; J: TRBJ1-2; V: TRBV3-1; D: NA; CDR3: CACTPLWGGFYGYTF; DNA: TGTGCCTGCACCCCCCTTTGGGGCGGATTCTATGGCTACACCTTC
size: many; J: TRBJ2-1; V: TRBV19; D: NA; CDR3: CASSILLSSTNEQFF; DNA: TGTGCCAGTAGTATACTGCTCAGCTCTACCAATGAGCAGTTCTTC
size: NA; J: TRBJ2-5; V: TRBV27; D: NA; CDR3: CASSKAGWMETQYF; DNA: TGTGCCAGCAGTAAAGCAGGATGGATGGAGACCCAGTACTTC
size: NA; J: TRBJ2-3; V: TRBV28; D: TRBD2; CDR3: CASIPWGLAGGLDTDTQYF; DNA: TGTGCCAGCATCCCTTGGGGACTAGCGGGGGGGCTCGACACAGATACGCAGTATTTT
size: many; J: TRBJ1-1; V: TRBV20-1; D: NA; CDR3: CSASLGGRAEAFF; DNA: TGCAGTGCGTCGTTGGGGGGCCGGGCTGAAGCTTTCTTT
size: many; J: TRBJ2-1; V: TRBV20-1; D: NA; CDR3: CSVPLLADNEQFF; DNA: TGCAGTGTCCCCCTTCTAGCTGACAATGAGCAGTTCTTC
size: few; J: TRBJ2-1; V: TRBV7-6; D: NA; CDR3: CASSSGPLSYNEQFF; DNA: TGTGCCAGCAGTTCCGGGCCCCTCTCCTACAATGAGCAGTTCTTC
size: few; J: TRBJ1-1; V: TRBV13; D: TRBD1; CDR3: CASTYRTGGTEAFF; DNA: TGTGCCAGCACCTATAGGACAGGCGGGACTGAAGCTTTCTTT
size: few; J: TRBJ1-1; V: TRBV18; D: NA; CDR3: CASSPKQGSPEAFF; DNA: TGTGCCAGCTCACCAAAACAGGGAAGCCCTGAAGCTTTCTTT
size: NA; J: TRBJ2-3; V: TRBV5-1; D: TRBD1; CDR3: CASSSGTGANTDTQYF; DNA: TGCGCCAGCAGCTCGGGGACAGGGGCAAACACAGATACGCAGTATTTT
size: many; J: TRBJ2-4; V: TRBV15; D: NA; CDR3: CATSRDINIQYF; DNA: TGTGCCACCAGCAGAGATATAAACATTCAGTACTTC
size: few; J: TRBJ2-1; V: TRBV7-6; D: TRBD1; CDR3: CASSSVRGTNRQFF; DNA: TGTGCCAGCAGCTCAGTCAGGGGGACCAATAGGCAGTTCTTC
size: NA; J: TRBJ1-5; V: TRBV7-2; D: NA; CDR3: CASSLLAGHSNQPQHF; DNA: TGTGCCAGCAGCTTATTAGCAGGGCATAGCAATCAGCCCCAGCATTTT
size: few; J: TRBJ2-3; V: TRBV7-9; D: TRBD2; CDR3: CASSRLAGKGTDTQYF; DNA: TGTGCCAGCAGCCGACTAGCGGGGAAGGGCACAGATACGCAGTATTTT
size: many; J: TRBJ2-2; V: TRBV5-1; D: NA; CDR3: CASSLVTGKTGELFF; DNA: TGCGCCAGCAGCTTGGTTACAGGGAAAACCGGGGAGCTGTTTTTT
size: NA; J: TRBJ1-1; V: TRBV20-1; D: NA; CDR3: CSARQRRGTEAFF; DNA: TGCAGTGCTAGACAACGGAGGGGGACTGAAGCTTTCTTT
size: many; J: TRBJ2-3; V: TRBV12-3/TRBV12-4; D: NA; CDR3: CASRPDATDTQYF; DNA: TGTGCCAGCAGACCGGACGCCACAGATACGCAGTATTTT
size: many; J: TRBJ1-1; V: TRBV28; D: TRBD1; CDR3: CASSFPRTGRGEWTEAFF; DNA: TGTGCCAGCAGTTTCCCAAGGACAGGGCGTGGGGAATGGACTGAAGCTTTCTTT
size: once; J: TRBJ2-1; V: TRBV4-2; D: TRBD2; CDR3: CARGLTWTSGGRYNEQFF; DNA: TGTGCCAGGGGCCTAACATGGACTAGCGGGGGCCGATACAATGAGCAGTTCTTC
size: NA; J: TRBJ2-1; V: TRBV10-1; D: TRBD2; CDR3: CASSDPGERGTYNEQFF; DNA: TGCGCCAGCAGTGATCCGGGCGAGCGGGGGACCTACAATGAGCAGTTCTTC
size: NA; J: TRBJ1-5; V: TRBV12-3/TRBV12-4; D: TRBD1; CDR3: CASSFDRVQPQHF; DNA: TGTGCCAGCAGTTTTGACAGGGTACAGCCCCAGCATTTT
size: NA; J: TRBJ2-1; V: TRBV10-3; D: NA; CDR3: CAISAQEGSFNEQFF; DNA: TGTGCCATCAGTGCGCAGGAGGGCTCGTTCAATGAGCAGTTCTTC
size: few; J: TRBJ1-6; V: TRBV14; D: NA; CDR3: CASSQETQNSPLHF; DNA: TGTGCCAGCAGCCAAGAAACCCAGAATTCACCCCTCCACTTT
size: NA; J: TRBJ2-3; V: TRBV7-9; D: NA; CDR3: CASSMRQDTDTQYF; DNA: TGTGCCAGCAGCATGAGACAGGACACAGATACGCAGTATTTT
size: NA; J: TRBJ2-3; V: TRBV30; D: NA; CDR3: CAWSKMGTDTQYF; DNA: TGTGCCTGGAGTAAGATGGGCACAGATACGCAGTATTTT
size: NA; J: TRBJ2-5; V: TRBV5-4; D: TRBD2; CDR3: CASSLRTSGETQYF; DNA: TGTGCCAGCAGCCTAAGGACTAGCGGAGAGACCCAGTACTTC
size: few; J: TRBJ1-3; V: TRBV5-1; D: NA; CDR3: CASSSGQGMGNTIYF; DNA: TGCGCCAGCAGCTCCGGTCAGGGTATGGGAAACACCATATATTTT
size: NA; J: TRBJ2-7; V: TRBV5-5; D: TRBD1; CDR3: CASSLSPWTGETYEQYF; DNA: TGTGCCAGCAGCTTGTCACCCTGGACAGGGGAGACCTACGAGCAGTACTTC
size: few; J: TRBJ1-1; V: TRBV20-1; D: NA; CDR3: CSAGPGDEAFF; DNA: TGCAGTGCCGGCCCGGGAGACGAAGCTTTCTTT